This T cell receptor (beta chain) appears in the sequencing data of a study of blood T cell repertoires in COVID-19. In the study overall: The United States, Italy and Spain provided the acute and convalescent COVID-19 samples. T cells, B-cell-depleted T cells, or PBMCs provided the cDNA or gDNA that served as material.

A word on this clone: Other DNA sequences in the same sample also yield this CDR3.

Seattle patients were enrolled during active infection and followed longitudinally. V lost 3 bases, J lost 9 bases, and 18 bases lay in between. The CDR3 sequence is 16 residues long. Germline values: CDR1 MNHNS, CDR2 SASEGT. Per the study methods: The assay estimated nucleated cells by amplifying reference gene primers. Measured with immunoSEQ multiplex PCR; TCRdb has only the in-frame clones, and not every one. For V, J and clone size, that table is used; D and trimming come from the DNA. The repertoire has tens of thousands of clones, 78% of them found once; the top ten carry over 12%. The TCR originated in a man between 60 and 75 years old with COVID-19, enrolled during active disease. The sequenced sample consisted of peripheral blood. This chain joins TRBV6-1 and TRBJ1-6, with D unresolved. CDR3 DNA sequence: TGTGCCAGCAGTGAGAGGGTCCCCCTGGTCGGTTCACCCCTCCACTTT. This encodes CASSERVPLVGSPLHF.